These 30 T cell receptor beta chains were all obtained from the same sample, sequenced in a study of cytomegalovirus exposure and HLA in healthy donors (dated by TCRdb to about 2017). Receptors were amplified or captured by the immunoSEQ multiplex PCR assay. A mixture of 60 forward primers for TCR Vbeta segments and 13 reverse primers for TCR Jbeta segments was used in the multiplex PCR. In its TCRdb copy, this immuneACCESS table keeps in-frame sequences only and misses some clones. Where compared with another copy, unresolved V genes explain less than half of these, and the others have no known cause. The sample profile shows some 150,000 clones; more than 75% of them were found once. More than 9.5% of the sample belongs to the ten largest clones. Material: PBMCs. The receptors come from a man aged 18 to 30 in good health and CMV-seropositive.

The rearrangement joins TRBV19 to TRBJ1-2; 7 bases agree with TRBD1. Germline CDR1 LNHDA, CDR2 SQIVND (reference sequence). The junction had 10 bases not matched to a gene; V was cut back by 5 bases and J by 1 base. This CDR3 is 16 amino acids long. CDR3 sequence (DNA): TGTGCCAGTAGTTCCTTACAGGGGACCCTTAACTATGGCTACACCTTC. This sequence encodes CASSSLQGTLNYGYTF.

The CDR3 DNA sequence: TGTGCCAGCAGTGACGGGGCGGGGAGCACAGATACGCAGTATTTT. This translates into CASSDGAGSTDTQYF. This chain connects TRBV6-4 to TRBJ2-3; D is possibly TRBD2 (6 bases). CDR3 length equals 15 residues. CDR1 and CDR2 from the germline V gene are MRHNA and SNTAGT. V was cut by 2 bases and J by 0 bases, with 9 bases left in between.

This chain uses TRBV27 with TRBJ2-1; 7 bases map to TRBD1. CDR3 length: 16 residues. Trimming took 5 bases from V and 2 from J; bases not matched to a gene: 9. CDR1 and CDR2 from the germline V gene are MNHEY and SMNVEV (reference sequence). CDR3 bases: TGTGCCAGCAGTCCCCCGCCGACAGGGACCTACAATGAGCAGTTCTTC. Its translation: CASSPPPTGTYNEQFF.

This clone has just a few counts. The chain joins TRBV9 to TRBJ2-7; 9 nucleotides align to TRBD1. The CDR3 extends over 15 amino acids. With 4 bases clipped from V and 2 bases from J, the junction kept 7 bases outside the gene matches. Germline assignment: CDR1 SGDLS and CDR2 YYNGEE. As DNA, the CDR3 is TGTGCCAGCAGCCCGGGACAGGGCAACCCCTACGAGCAGTACTTC. Residues: CASSPGQGNPYEQYF. The whole variable domain, filled in from reference TRBV9 and TRBJ2-7, reads DSGVTQTPKHLITATGQRVTLRCSPRSGDLSVYWYQQSLDQGLQFLIQYYNGEERAKGNILERFSAQQFPDLHSELNLSSLELGDSALYFCASSPGQGNPYEQYFGPGTRLTVT.

The chain joins TRBV2 to TRBJ1-1; no clear D. The CDR3 has 13 residues. Per the germline V gene, CDR1 is SNHLY and CDR2 is FYNNEI. V was shortened by 4 bases and J by 1 base, with 7 bases between the two germline ends. The CDR3 DNA is TGTGCCAGCAGTGGTGTCCGGAACACTGAAGCTTTCTTT. Translated: CASSGVRNTEAFF.

The rearrangement uses TRBV5-1 and TRBJ2-3; TRBD2 agrees at 8 bases. Germline V lookup: CDR1 SGHRS, CDR2 YFSETQ. This CDR3 comprises 17 residues. The junction had 12 bases not matched to a gene; V was cut back by 4 bases and J by 2 bases. The CDR3 nucleotides read TGCGCCAGCAGCGCCCCCCGCGGGGGGACCCACACAGATACGCAGTATTTT. Residues: CASSAPRGGTHTDTQYF. The entire variable domain, with the rest obtained from reference TRBV5-1 and TRBJ2-3, is as follows: KAGVTQTPRYLIKTRGQQVTLSCSPISGHRSVSWYQQTPGQGLQFLFEYFSETQRNKGNFPGRFSGRQFSNSRSEMNVSTLELGDSALYLCASSAPRGGTHTDTQYFGPGTRLTVL.

V is TRBV25-1 and J is TRBJ1-4; 8 nucleotides match TRBD1. With 0 bases clipped from V and 7 bases from J, the junction kept 4 bases outside the gene matches. There are 15 residues in the CDR3. CDR1 is MGHDK and CDR2 is SYGVNS in the germline V gene. CDR3 nucleotides: TGTGCCAGCAGTGAATACAGGGGGCTGGCTGAAAAACTGTTTTTT. It is translated as CASSEYRGLAEKLFF.

The V gene is TRBV7-3, the J gene TRBJ2-2; D unresolved. The germline CDR1 and CDR2 sequences are SGHTA and FQGTGA. V was clipped by 5 bases and J by 5 bases, with 12 bases between them. The CDR3 runs to 14 residues. CDR3 DNA sequence: TGTGCCAGCAGCCCCTCCACGAGTACCGGGGAGCTGTTTTTT. Translated, it gives CASSPSTSTGELFF.

The rearrangement joins TRBV13 to TRBJ2-2; 7 bases match TRBD1. Per germline, CDR1 PRHDT and CDR2 FYEKMQ (reference sequence). With V trimmed by 3 bases and J by 4 bases, 11 bases remained unmatched. The CDR3 consists of 17 residues. This chain's CDR3 is CASSLWQGVYGTGELFF. The CDR3, as DNA: TGTGCCAGCAGCTTGTGGCAGGGGGTTTATGGCACCGGGGAGCTGTTTTTT.

The gene calls are TRBV7-9 and TRBJ1-4; the match to TRBD1 covers 7 bases. The CDR3 covers 15 residues. CDR1 and CDR2 (germline): SEHNR, FQNEAQ (reference sequence). V lost 4 bases and J lost 6; bases outside the gene matches: 8. The CDR3 loop is CASSSMDRWDEKLFF. In DNA form, the CDR3 reads TGTGCCAGCAGCTCTATGGACAGGTGGGATGAAAAACTGTTTTTT.

J is TRBJ2-1 and V is TRBV4-1; a possible D gene is TRBD2 (6 bases). There are 17 residues in the CDR3. Germline lookup yields CDR1 MGHRA and CDR2 YSYEKL. V was trimmed by 3 bases and J by 8 bases, leaving 23 bases between them. CDR3 DNA sequence: TGCGCCAGCAGCCATCAACCGGGACTCCCCCAACCGGATGAGCAGTTCTTC. It is translated as CASSHQPGLPQPDEQFF.

The CDR3 DNA is TGTGCCAGCAGTGACGGGTCAGGGAGGGAAGCTTTCTTT. This encodes CASSDGSGREAFF. The chain is built from TRBV6-4 and TRBJ1-1, with D possibly TRBD1 on 5 matching bases. Germline CDR1 MRHNA, CDR2 SNTAGT. Trimming took 2 bases from V and 8 from J, leaving 12 bases between them. The CDR3 length is 13 residues.

This rearrangement joins TRBV5-6 to TRBJ1-1; 7 bases agree with TRBD1. J was trimmed by 2 bases and V by 0 bases; bases with no gene match: 4. The CDR3 is 15 residues long. Germline V gene sequence: CDR1 SGHDT, CDR2 YYEEEE. CDR3 nucleotides: TGTGCCAGCAGCTTGGTCGACAGGGCTAACACTGAAGCTTTCTTT. It codes for CASSLVDRANTEAFF.

The gene calls are TRBV20-1 and TRBJ2-7; D possibly corresponds to TRBD2 (6 bases). The CDR3 is 10 amino acids. Germline loops: CDR1 DFQATT, CDR2 SNEGSKA (reference sequence). V was pared by 5 bases and J by 6 bases, with 8 bases between. CDR3 nucleotide sequence: TGCAGTGCTTGGAGGGGCGAGCAGTACTTC. This encodes CSAWRGEQYF.

The CDR3 DNA reads TGTGCCAGCAGCCGGTCTGGAAACACCATATATTTT. As protein: CASSRSGNTIYF. The rearrangement links TRBV7-9 to TRBJ1-3; D gene uncertain. The V gene's germline CDR1 is SEHNR and CDR2 FQNEAQ (reference sequence). The CDR3 contains 12 residues. The V end was cut by 5 bases, the J end by 1 base, with 3 bases between.

The chain recombines TRBV19 with TRBJ1-1; a possible D gene is TRBD1 (5 bases). Germline values: CDR1 LNHDA, CDR2 SQIVND (reference sequence). Deletions cut 9 bases from V and 0 bases from J, with 8 bases between. The CDR3 is 12 residues long. CDR3 bases: TGTGCCAGGCGGGGGATGAACACTGAAGCTTTCTTT. It specifies CARRGMNTEAFF.

The rearrangement uses TRBV30 and TRBJ2-5; 9 positions match TRBD2. This CDR3 contains 16 residues. Germline loops: CDR1 GTSNPN, CDR2 SVGIG (reference sequence). The V and J ends lost 1 base and 1 base, in that order; junction bases with no gene match: 7. CDR3 DNA sequence: TGTGCCTGGAGTGGGCTAGCGGGACTCAGCCAAGAGACCCAGTACTTC. Protein sequence: CAWSGLAGLSQETQYF. Complete variable domain (other parts from reference TRBV30 and TRBJ2-5): SQTIHQWPATLVQPVGSPLSLECTVEGTSNPNLYWYRQAAGRGLQLLFYSVGIGQISSEVPQNLSASRPQDRQFILSSKKLLLSDSGFYLCAWSGLAGLSQETQYFGPGTRLLVL.

In its sample, this clone was seen once. This sequence joins TRBV9 and TRBJ1-4; 7 bases align to TRBD1. V lost 4 bases to trimming and J lost 8 bases; unmatched junction nucleotides: 8. CDR1 SGDLS and CDR2 YYNGEE come from the germline V gene. This CDR3 is 14 amino acids long. CDR3 coding DNA: TGTGCCAGCAGCACAGGGACAGAATGGGAAAAACTGTTTTTT. Amino acid sequence: CASSTGTEWEKLFF.

This clone has just one count. This CDR3 reads CASSLVRGYEQYF. The CDR3, as DNA: TGTGCCAGCAGCTTGGTCAGGGGCTACGAGCAGTACTTC. This chain links TRBV5-6 with TRBJ2-7; tentatively, D is TRBD1 (6 bases). The CDR3 runs 13 residues. Germline V CDR1 and CDR2: SGHDT, YYEEEE. V was shortened by 0 bases and J by 3 bases, with 7 bases between the two germline ends.

The V call is TRBV19, the J call TRBJ2-7; D is perhaps TRBD1 (5 bases). This CDR3 has 14 amino acids. Germline lookup yields CDR1 LNHDA and CDR2 SQIVND (reference sequence). Trimming took 4 bases from V and 3 from J, leaving 13 bases between them. The chain's CDR3 is CASSKSDSFYEQYF. DNA of the CDR3: TGTGCCAGTAGTAAGAGTGACAGTTTCTACGAGCAGTACTTC.

V is TRBV9 and J is TRBJ1-5; possibly TRBD1 for D (5 bases). Germline-derived CDR1 and CDR2 are SGDLS and YYNGEE. The CDR3 is 14 amino acids. V lost 1 base and J 6 bases, leaving 11 bases between the germline ends. The CDR3 sequence: CASSVSGMGQPQHF. The CDR3 DNA reads as TGTGCCAGCAGCGTATCAGGGATGGGTCAGCCCCAGCATTTT. Using reference TRBV9 and TRBJ1-5 for the parts outside the CDR3, the full variable domain is DSGVTQTPKHLITATGQRVTLRCSPRSGDLSVYWYQQSLDQGLQFLIQYYNGEERAKGNILERFSAQQFPDLHSELNLSSLELGDSALYFCASSVSGMGQPQHFGDGTRLSIL.

The chain is built from TRBV19 and TRBJ2-7; D uncertain. Germline lookup yields CDR1 LNHDA and CDR2 SQIVND (reference sequence). The length of the CDR3 is 14 residues. Trimming removed 0 bases at V and 3 bases at J, with 9 bases between. The CDR3 DNA sequence: TGTGCCAGTAGTATAGACGACACCTACTACGAGCAGTACTTC. Translating it yields CASSIDDTYYEQYF.

This clone was recorded once. The DNA of the CDR3 is TGTGCCAGCAGCCCTCGACAGGGGGAGAACTATGGCTACACCTTC. Translating it yields CASSPRQGENYGYTF. The chain uses TRBV7-9 and TRBJ1-2; 9 bases match TRBD1. The germline V gene has CDR1 SEHNR and CDR2 FQNEAQ (reference sequence). The CDR3 contains 15 residues. V trimming: 5 bases; J trimming: 2 bases; junction bases outside the gene matches: 6. The full variable domain, in which reference TRBV7-9 and TRBJ1-2 provide the parts outside the CDR3, is DTGVSQNPRHKITKRGQNVTFRCDPISEHNRLYWYRQTLGQGPEFLTYFQNEAQLEKSRLLSDRFSAERPKGSFSTLEIQRTEQGDSAMYLCASSPRQGENYGYTFGSGTRLTVV.

In regard to this clone: A read error may produce the germline difference seen at one junction end. This CDR3 is also generated by other DNA sequences in the sample. The chain has TRBV14 and TRBJ1-3, with D perhaps TRBD1 (5 bases). There are 15 residues in the CDR3. Germline V gene sequence: CDR1 SGHDN, CDR2 FVKESK. In nucleotides, the CDR3 is TGTGCTAGCAGCCAGGGACCGTTTGAGGAGGGCACCATATATTTT. Amino acid sequence: CASSQGPFEEGTIYF.

In this sample, this clone turned up a few times. This chain links TRBV18 with TRBJ1-6; maybe TRBD1 (5 bases). The CDR3 contains 16 residues. Between the trimmed V and J ends, which lost 2 bases and 5 bases, there was a span of 13 bases. Germline CDR1 is KGHSH and CDR2 is LQKENI. This chain's CDR3 is CASSPSSGRNNSPLHF. The CDR3 DNA sequence: TGTGCCAGCTCACCATCGTCAGGGCGGAATAATTCACCCCTCCACTTT.

This clone occurred a few times. The chain uses TRBV4-3 and TRBJ2-1; 8 nucleotides match TRBD2. Per germline, CDR1 LGHNA and CDR2 YSLEER. Trimming removed 4 bases from V and 6 bases from J; junction bases left unmatched: 8. The CDR3 runs 15 residues. The DNA of the CDR3 is TGCGCCAGCAGCCCCATTAGCGGGGCCCCCAATGAGCAGTTCTTC. Its protein product is CASSPISGAPNEQFF.

The chain joins TRBV9 to TRBJ2-6; D ambiguous. Germline CDR1 reads SGDLS; CDR2 reads YYNGEE. There are 15 residues in the CDR3. V lost 0 bases, J lost 1 base, and 5 bases lay in between. DNA of the CDR3: TGTGCCAGCAGCGTAGTACTATCTGGGGCCAACGTCCTGACTTTC. This encodes CASSVVLSGANVLTF.

V and J are TRBV6-1 and TRBJ2-1; possibly TRBD1 for D (6 bases). The CDR3 is 13 amino acids. Germline loops: CDR1 MNHNS, CDR2 SASEGT. Trimming cost V 2 bases and J 12 bases, with 14 bases left between them. This chain's CDR3 is CASSEPGVRGQFF. DNA for the CDR3: TGTGCCAGCAGTGAACCAGGGGTGAGGGGGCAGTTCTTC.

The chain is built from TRBV5-1 and TRBJ2-6; D ambiguous. The V end was cut by 4 bases, the J end by 0 bases, with 8 bases between. The CDR3 contains 15 residues. Germline CDR1 SGHRS, CDR2 YFSETQ. The CDR3: CASSQTSSGANVLTF. The CDR3 DNA reads TGCGCCAGCAGCCAAACGAGCTCTGGGGCCAACGTCCTGACTTTC.

The rearrangement links TRBV5-5 to TRBJ1-2, with D uncertain. V lost 6 bases, J lost 8 bases, and 20 bases lay in between. CDR1 SGHKS and CDR2 YYEKEE come from the germline V gene (reference sequence). This CDR3 region has 14 residues. The CDR3 coding sequence is TGTGCCAGCACCCCTGATGGCGCAGCCGGGGGCTACACCTTC. It codes for CASTPDGAAGGYTF. Together with reference TRBV5-5 and TRBJ1-2, the CDR3 gives the full variable domain: DAGVTQSPTHLIKTRGQQVTLRCSPISGHKSVSWYQQVLGQGPQFIFQYYEKEERGRGNFPDRFSARQFPNYSSELNVNALLLGDSALYLCASTPDGAAGGYTFGSGTRLTVV.